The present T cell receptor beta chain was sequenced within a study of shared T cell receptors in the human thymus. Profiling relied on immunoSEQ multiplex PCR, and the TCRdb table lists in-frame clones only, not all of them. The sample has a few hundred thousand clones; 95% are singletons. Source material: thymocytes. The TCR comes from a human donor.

The CDR3 loop reads CASTSRGGSSGYTF. The CDR3 DNA follows: TGTGCCAGCACCTCGCGGGGGGGGTCCTCGGGCTACACCTTC. V usage is TRBV2 and J usage is TRBJ1-2, with D tentatively TRBD1 (5 bases). The germline V and J ends were trimmed by 7 bases and 8 bases, with 20 bases remaining between them. The CDR3 contains 14 residues. Germline V gene lookup returns CDR1 SNHLY and CDR2 FYNNEI.